The T cell receptor beta chain described here comes from a study of T-cell reconstitution after alpha-beta-depleted transplantation in children. Preparation of the TCRbeta library used unique molecular identifiers. Via MiXCR, TCRdb re-called the PCR reads, giving one row per CDR3 protein. The sample carries around 370,000 distinct CDR3 sequences, about a tenth recorded once. The sample was PBMCs from the stem cell graft donor, taken from the stem cell graft. The source of this sequence is a human donor who donated a stem cell graft to a child with acute lymphoblastic leukemia.

CDR3 coding DNA: TGTGCCAGCGCCCCGGGTGGGCTGAACACTGAAGCTTTCTTT. Protein: CASAPGGLNTEAFF. This chain connects TRBV12-3 or TRBV12-4 to TRBJ1-1; D gene unclear. V lost 8 bases to trimming and J lost 0 bases, with 13 bases between them. The CDR3 runs 14 residues.